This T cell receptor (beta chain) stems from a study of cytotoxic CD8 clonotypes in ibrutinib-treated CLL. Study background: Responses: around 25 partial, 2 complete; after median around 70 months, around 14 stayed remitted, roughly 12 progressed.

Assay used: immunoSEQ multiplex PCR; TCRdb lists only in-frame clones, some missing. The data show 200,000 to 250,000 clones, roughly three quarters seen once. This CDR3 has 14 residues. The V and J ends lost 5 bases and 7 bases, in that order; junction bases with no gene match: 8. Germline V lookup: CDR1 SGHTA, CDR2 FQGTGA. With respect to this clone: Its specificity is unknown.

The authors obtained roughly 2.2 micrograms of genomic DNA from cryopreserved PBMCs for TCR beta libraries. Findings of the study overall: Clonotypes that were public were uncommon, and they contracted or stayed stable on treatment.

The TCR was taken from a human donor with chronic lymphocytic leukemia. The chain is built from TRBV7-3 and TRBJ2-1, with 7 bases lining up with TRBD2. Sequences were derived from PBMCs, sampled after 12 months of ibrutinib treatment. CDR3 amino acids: CASSPGTMSNEQFF. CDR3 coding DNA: TGTGCCAGCAGCCCCGGGACTATGAGTAATGAGCAGTTCTTC.